The rows below give T cell receptor beta chains drawn from one sample of a study of cytomegalovirus exposure and HLA in healthy donors. Profiling relied on immunoSEQ multiplex PCR, and the TCRdb table lists in-frame clones only, not all of them. Of 150,000 to 250,000 clones listed, 82% are singletons. Input material: PBMCs. The receptor source for this set is a boy between 2 and 10 years old in good health and CMV-seronegative. CDR3s include the opening cysteine and the closing phenylalanine or tryptophan. A D gene is named only where the DNA matches it firmly. The size field is filled for only some rows; it gives once, few, many or a size class.

D: TRBD2; size: .; V: TRBV5-4; J: TRBJ2-7; CDR3: CASSSRSLAGLSYEQYF; DNA: TGTGCCAGCAGCTCCCGATCCCTAGCGGGGCTCTCCTACGAGCAGTACTTC
D: .; size: .; V: TRBV5-4; J: TRBJ1-6; CDR3: CASSLVRQGWDSPLHF; DNA: TGTGCCAGCAGCTTGGTTCGGCAGGGATGGGATTCACCCCTCCACTTT
D: .; size: .; V: TRBV7-9; J: TRBJ2-1; CDR3: CASSLVGGEEQFF; DNA: TGTGCCAGCAGCTTAGTAGGGGGGGAGGAGCAGTTCTTC
D: TRBD1; size: .; V: TRBV7-9; J: TRBJ1-6; CDR3: CASSLAGQGNNSPLHF; DNA: TGTGCCAGCAGCTTAGCGGGACAGGGAAATAATTCACCCCTCCACTTT
D: .; size: .; V: TRBV5-4; J: TRBJ1-2; CDR3: CASSLDGGRAANYGYTF; DNA: TGTGCCAGCAGCTTGGATGGGGGCAGGGCGGCTAACTATGGCTACACCTTC
D: .; size: .; V: TRBV4-1; J: TRBJ2-7; CDR3: CASSHRGGNEQYF; DNA: TGCGCCAGCAGCCACCGGGGTGGAAACGAGCAGTACTTC
D: TRBD1; size: few; V: TRBV4-1; J: TRBJ1-5; CDR3: CASSQEKGLRDRDNQPQHF; DNA: TGCGCCAGCAGCCAAGAAAAGGGGTTGAGGGACAGGGACAATCAGCCCCAGCATTTT
D: TRBD1; size: .; V: TRBV29-1; J: TRBJ1-5; CDR3: CSVGSGGDQPQHF; DNA: TGCAGCGTTGGCTCAGGGGGAGATCAGCCCCAGCATTTT
D: .; size: few; V: TRBV7-9; J: TRBJ1-2; CDR3: CASSLDVLQGGYTF; DNA: TGTGCCAGCAGTCTAGATGTCCTCCAAGGAGGCTACACCTTC
D: TRBD1; size: .; V: TRBV15; J: TRBJ2-5; CDR3: CATTDGTEETQYF; DNA: TGTGCCACTACCGACGGGACAGAAGAGACCCAGTACTTC
D: TRBD1; size: .; V: TRBV7-9; J: TRBJ1-2; CDR3: CASSSAIGGGYGYTF; DNA: TGTGCCAGCAGCTCAGCGATAGGGGGCGGGTATGGCTACACCTTC
D: .; size: .; V: TRBV7-9; J: TRBJ1-2; CDR3: CASQAVLYGYTF; DNA: TGTGCCAGCCAAGCGGTTCTCTATGGCTACACCTTC
D: TRBD2; size: .; V: TRBV7-6; J: TRBJ2-7; CDR3: CASSPPGRAEQYF; DNA: TGTGCCAGCAGCCCACCGGGGAGGGCCGAGCAGTACTTC
D: .; size: .; V: TRBV2; J: TRBJ1-1; CDR3: CASNYPDSKNTEAFF; DNA: TGTGCCAGCAATTACCCGGACAGCAAGAACACTGAAGCTTTCTTT
D: .; size: .; V: TRBV5-4; J: TRBJ2-2; CDR3: CASSLWPQGNTGELFF; DNA: TGTGCCAGCAGCTTGTGGCCCCAGGGTAACACCGGGGAGCTGTTTTTT
D: .; size: .; V: TRBV2; J: TRBJ2-1; CDR3: CASRLGTYNEQFF; DNA: TGTGCCAGCAGACTAGGGACTTACAATGAGCAGTTCTTC
D: .; size: .; V: TRBV5-1; J: TRBJ2-2; CDR3: CASSLDPTPTGELFF; DNA: TGCGCCAGCAGCTTGGATCCTACCCCCACCGGGGAGCTGTTTTTT
D: TRBD2; size: .; V: TRBV7-2; J: TRBJ2-7; CDR3: CASSLGGGGFPSYEQYF; DNA: TGTGCCAGCAGCCTTGGCGGGGGTGGATTCCCCTCCTACGAGCAGTACTTC
D: .; size: .; V: TRBV7-5; J: TRBJ2-7; CDR3: CARSRGGAAYF; DNA: TGTGCCAGAAGCCGAGGGGGTGCGGCGTACTTC
D: .; size: .; V: TRBV5-5; J: TRBJ2-3; CDR3: CASSLQTTDTQYF; DNA: TGTGCCAGCAGCTTACAAACCACAGATACGCAGTATTTT
D: TRBD1; size: .; V: TRBV27; J: TRBJ2-1; CDR3: CASKRDRGYNEQFF; DNA: TGTGCCAGCAAGCGGGACAGGGGCTACAATGAGCAGTTCTTC
D: .; size: .; V: TRBV6-1; J: TRBJ2-7; CDR3: CASQRGEGYEQYF; DNA: TGTGCCAGCCAAAGGGGGGAGGGCTACGAGCAGTACTTC
D: TRBD1; size: .; V: TRBV7-2; J: TRBJ2-2; CDR3: CASSVNGQATGELFF; DNA: TGTGCCAGCAGCGTAAACGGACAGGCCACCGGGGAGCTGTTTTTT
D: TRBD1; size: .; V: TRBV10-1; J: TRBJ1-4; CDR3: CASRSGTGGEKLFF; DNA: TGCGCCAGCAGATCCGGGACAGGGGGTGAAAAACTGTTTTTT
D: .; size: .; V: TRBV29-1; J: TRBJ1-1; CDR3: CSVGVRLRDTEAFF; DNA: TGCAGCGTTGGAGTAAGGCTTCGGGACACTGAAGCTTTCTTT
D: .; size: .; V: TRBV18; J: TRBJ1-5; CDR3: CASSPGGHVQPQHF; DNA: TGTGCCAGCTCACCGGGGGGGCACGTTCAGCCCCAGCATTTT
D: TRBD2; size: .; V: TRBV7-2; J: TRBJ2-1; CDR3: CASSPAGTSGGGLFF; DNA: TGTGCCAGCAGCCCCGCTGGGACTAGCGGGGGGGGCCTGTTCTTC
D: .; size: .; V: TRBV7-9; J: TRBJ1-2; CDR3: CASSSGRGGYTF; DNA: TGTGCCAGCAGCTCCGGACGGGGGGGCTACACCTTC
D: TRBD1; size: .; V: TRBV19; J: TRBJ1-4; CDR3: CASSRGTGNEKLFF; DNA: TGTGCCAGTAGTCGAGGGACAGGAAATGAAAAACTGTTTTTT
D: .; size: few; V: TRBV6-1; J: TRBJ2-2; CDR3: CASTERKGAGELFF; DNA: TGTGCCAGCACTGAAAGGAAGGGGGCCGGGGAGCTGTTTTTT
D: .; size: .; V: TRBV5-6; J: TRBJ2-3; CDR3: CASSLYDSGDTQYF; DNA: TGTGCCAGCAGCTTGTATGACTCCGGAGATACGCAGTATTTT
D: .; size: .; V: TRBV19; J: TRBJ2-6; CDR3: CASSRTLAGANVLTF; DNA: TGTGCCAGTAGTAGGACTCTGGCTGGGGCCAACGTCCTGACTTTC
D: TRBD1; size: few; V: TRBV6-5; J: TRBJ2-7; CDR3: CASSYITGGTYEQYF; DNA: TGTGCCAGCAGTTACATAACAGGGGGGACCTACGAGCAGTACTTC
D: .; size: .; V: TRBV7-2; J: TRBJ1-5; CDR3: CASSLEDREYSNQPQHF; DNA: TGTGCCAGCAGCTTAGAGGACAGAGAATATAGCAATCAGCCCCAGCATTTT
D: TRBD1; size: .; V: TRBV19; J: TRBJ2-7; CDR3: CASSPGGSVSMFYEQYF; DNA: TGTGCCAGTAGTCCAGGGGGATCCGTATCGATGTTTTACGAGCAGTACTTC
D: .; size: .; V: TRBV4-1; J: TRBJ1-4; CDR3: CASSQDRGTNEKLFF; DNA: TGCGCCAGCAGCCAAGATCGGGGGACTAATGAAAAACTGTTTTTT
D: TRBD1; size: .; V: TRBV2; J: TRBJ1-5; CDR3: CASSVGTGSYSNQPQHF; DNA: TGTGCCAGCAGTGTTGGGACAGGATCCTATAGCAATCAGCCCCAGCATTTT
D: .; size: few; V: TRBV6-6; J: TRBJ2-6; CDR3: CASSSGGAAGANVLTF; DNA: TGTGCCAGCAGTTCTGGGGGGGCGGCTGGGGCCAACGTCCTGACTTTC
D: TRBD1; size: .; V: TRBV5-6; J: TRBJ1-1; CDR3: CASSPGQGENTEAFF; DNA: TGTGCCAGCAGCCCGGGACAGGGGGAGAACACTGAAGCTTTCTTT
D: .; size: .; V: TRBV7-9; J: TRBJ2-5; CDR3: CASSPGGVRETQYF; DNA: TGTGCCAGCAGCCCTGGGGGCGTGAGGGAGACCCAGTACTTC
D: .; size: .; V: TRBV10-3; J: TRBJ2-2; CDR3: CAISTGNTGELFF; DNA: TGTGCCATCAGCACAGGCAACACCGGGGAGCTGTTTTTT
D: .; size: few; V: TRBV7-2; J: TRBJ2-5; CDR3: CASSLAALTGETQYF; DNA: TGTGCCAGCAGCTTAGCGGCCTTAACGGGGGAGACCCAGTACTTC
D: .; size: .; V: TRBV5-4; J: TRBJ2-1; CDR3: CASSLRQGTNEQFF; DNA: TGTGCCAGCAGCTTACGTCAGGGGACAAATGAGCAGTTCTTC